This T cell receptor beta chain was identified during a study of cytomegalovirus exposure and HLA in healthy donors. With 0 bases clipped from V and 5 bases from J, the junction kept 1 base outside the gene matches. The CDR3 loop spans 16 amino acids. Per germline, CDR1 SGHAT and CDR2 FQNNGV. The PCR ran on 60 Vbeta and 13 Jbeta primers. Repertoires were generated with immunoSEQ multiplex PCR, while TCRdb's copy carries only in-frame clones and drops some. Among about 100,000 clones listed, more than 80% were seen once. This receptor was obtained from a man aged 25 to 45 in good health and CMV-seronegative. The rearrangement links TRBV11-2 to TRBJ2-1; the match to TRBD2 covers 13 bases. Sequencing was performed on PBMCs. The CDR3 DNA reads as TGTGCCAGCAGCTTAGAACTAGCGGGAGGGAACAATGAGCAGTTCTTC. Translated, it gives CASSLELAGGNNEQFF.